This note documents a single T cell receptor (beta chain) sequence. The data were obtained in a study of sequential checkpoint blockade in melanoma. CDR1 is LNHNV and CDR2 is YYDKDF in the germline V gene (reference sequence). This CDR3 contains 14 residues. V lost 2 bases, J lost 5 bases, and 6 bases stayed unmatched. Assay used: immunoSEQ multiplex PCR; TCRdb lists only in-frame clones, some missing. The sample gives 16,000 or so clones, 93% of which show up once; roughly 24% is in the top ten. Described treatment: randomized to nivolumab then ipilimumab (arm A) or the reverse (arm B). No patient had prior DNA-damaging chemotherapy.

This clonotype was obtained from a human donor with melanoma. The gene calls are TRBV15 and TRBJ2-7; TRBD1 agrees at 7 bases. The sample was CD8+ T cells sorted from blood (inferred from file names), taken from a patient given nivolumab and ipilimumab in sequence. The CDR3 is CATSRTSTGNEQYF. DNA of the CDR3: TGTGCCACCAGCAGAACATCGACAGGGAACGAGCAGTACTTC.